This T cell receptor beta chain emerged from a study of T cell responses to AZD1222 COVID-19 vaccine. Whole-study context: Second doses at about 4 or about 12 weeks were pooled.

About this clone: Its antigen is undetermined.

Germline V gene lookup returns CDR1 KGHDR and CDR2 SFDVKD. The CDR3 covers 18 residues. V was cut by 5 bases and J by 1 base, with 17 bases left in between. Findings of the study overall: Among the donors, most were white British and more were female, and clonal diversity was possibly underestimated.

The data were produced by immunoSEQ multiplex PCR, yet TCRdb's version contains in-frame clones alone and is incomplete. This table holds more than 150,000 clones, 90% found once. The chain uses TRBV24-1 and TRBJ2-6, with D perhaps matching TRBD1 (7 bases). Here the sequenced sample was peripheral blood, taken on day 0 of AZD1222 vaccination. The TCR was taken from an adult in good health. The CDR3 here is CATSAGGQLRSGANVLTF. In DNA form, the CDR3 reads TGTGCCACCAGTGCCGGGGGACAGCTAAGGTCTGGGGCCAACGTCCTGACTTTC.